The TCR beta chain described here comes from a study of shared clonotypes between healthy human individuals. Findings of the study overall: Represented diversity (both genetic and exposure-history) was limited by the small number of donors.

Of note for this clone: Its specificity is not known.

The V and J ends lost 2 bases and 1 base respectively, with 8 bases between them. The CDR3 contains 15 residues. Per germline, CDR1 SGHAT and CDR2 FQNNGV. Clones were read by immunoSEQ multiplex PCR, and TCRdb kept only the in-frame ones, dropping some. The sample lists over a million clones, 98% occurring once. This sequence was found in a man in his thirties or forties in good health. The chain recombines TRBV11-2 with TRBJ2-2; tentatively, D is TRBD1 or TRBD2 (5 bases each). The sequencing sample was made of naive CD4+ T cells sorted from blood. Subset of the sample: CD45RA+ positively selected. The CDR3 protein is CASSLRDGNTGELFF. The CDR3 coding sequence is TGTGCCAGCAGCTTAAGGGACGGGAACACCGGGGAGCTGTTTTTT.